The 19 T cell receptor beta chains presented below share a single source sample, sequenced in a study of beta chain features in type 1 diabetes. Expressed TCRB transcripts were sequenced, since all the RNA that had been isolated was reverse transcribed. Assay: immunoSEQ multiplex PCR; the TCRdb copy retains only in-frame clones and omits some. The repertoire has some 500,000 clones, 9.5% to 12% of them found once; the top ten carry about 0.042%. The specimen sequenced was naive CD4+ T cells from blood. Source of these receptors: a woman aged 18-35 years in good health.

The sample holds a few counts of this clone. The chain recombines TRBV11-2 with TRBJ2-5, with no clear D. This CDR3 has 12 amino acids. Germline values: CDR1 SGHAT, CDR2 FQNNGV. Trimming took off 5 bases at V and 2 bases at J, with 6 bases between the two ends. CDR3 coding DNA: TGTGCCAGCAGCCCGAAACAAGAGACCCAGTACTTC. It encodes CASSPKQETQYF.

The chain employs TRBV7-9 and TRBJ2-5, with 9 positions matching TRBD1. Germline loops: CDR1 SEHNR, CDR2 FQNEAQ (reference sequence). The CDR3 extends over 15 amino acids. J lost 5 bases, V lost 3 bases, and 7 bases had no gene match. The CDR3 DNA follows: TGTGCCAGCAGCTTGGGACAGGGCATCCAGGAGACCCAGTACTTC. Encoded protein: CASSLGQGIQETQYF.

This clone was found a few times. The J gene is TRBJ2-6, the V gene TRBV5-4; 9 bases are shared with TRBD2. Per the germline V gene, CDR1 is SGHNT and CDR2 is YYREEE (reference sequence). This CDR3 has 16 residues. With 6 bases clipped from V and 0 bases from J, the junction kept 4 bases outside the gene matches. In DNA, the CDR3 is TGTGCCAGCAAGACTAGCGGATCCTCTGGGGCCAACGTCCTGACTTTC. Protein: CASKTSGSSGANVLTF.

This clone showed up just a few times. The chain carries TRBV27 and TRBJ2-7; a possible D gene is TRBD2 (6 bases). Germline V gives CDR1 MNHEY, CDR2 SMNVEV (reference sequence). The V gene lost 8 bases and the J gene lost 2 bases, with 7 bases spanning the gap. This CDR3 comprises 11 residues. The CDR3 is CASGGTYEQYF. The CDR3 DNA sequence: TGTGCCAGCGGGGGGACCTACGAGCAGTACTTC.

This clone turned up a few times. This chain connects TRBV7-3 to TRBJ2-1, with D perhaps matching TRBD1 (7 bases). Germline CDR1 is SGHTA and CDR2 is FQGTGA. The CDR3 has 15 residues. V gave up 2 bases and J gave up 1 base, with 9 bases separating them. CDR3 sequence (DNA): TGTGCCAGCAGCTTACAGGGGGGTTCCTACAATGAGCAGTTCTTC. This sequence encodes CASSLQGGSYNEQFF.

This clone was seen only a few times. The rearrangement links TRBV5-1 to TRBJ2-7; D ambiguous. Germline V gene lookup returns CDR1 SGHRS and CDR2 YFSETQ. The CDR3 runs to 14 residues. The V gene lost 4 bases and the J gene lost 2 bases, with 13 bases spanning the gap. Here the CDR3 reads CASSKDGPAYEQYV. The CDR3, as DNA: TGCGCCAGCAGCAAGGACGGGCCAGCCTACGAGCAGTACGTC.

The chain uses TRBV30 and TRBJ2-7, with D hard to call. Trimming shortened V by 0 bases and J by 0 bases, and 9 bases separated the two germline ends. The CDR3 has 14 amino acids. Germline V gene lookup returns CDR1 GTSNPN and CDR2 SVGIG (reference sequence). CDR3 loop: CAWSVLTGSYEQYF. The CDR3 bases are TGTGCCTGGAGTGTACTAACCGGCTCCTACGAGCAGTACTTC.

The chain has TRBV29-1 and TRBJ1-2; TRBD1 might be the D (6 bases). Deletions cut 6 bases from V and 8 bases from J, with 13 bases between. This CDR3 is 11 amino acids long. Per the germline V gene, CDR1 is SQVTM and CDR2 is ANQGSEA. The CDR3 loop is CSVAVGGGYTF. The CDR3 nucleotides read TGCAGCGTGGCGGTGGGGGGCGGCTACACCTTC.

The chain couples TRBV5-4 to TRBJ2-3; the match to TRBD2 covers 11 bases. V shed 1 base and J 1 base; nucleotides not matched to a gene: 2. The germline CDR1 and CDR2 sequences are SGHNT and YYREEE (reference sequence). The CDR3 extends over 16 amino acids. The CDR3 reads CASSLLAGGGTDTQYF. In DNA form, the CDR3 reads TGTGCCAGCAGCTTGCTAGCGGGGGGTGGCACAGATACGCAGTATTTT.

This clone was detected only a few times. The CDR3 reads CASSFSGTRTAGELFF. Written as DNA, the CDR3 is TGTGCCAGCAGCTTTTCCGGGACACGGACCGCCGGGGAGCTGTTTTTT. The genes are TRBV7-2 and TRBJ2-2, with a weak D call TRBD1 (6 bases). V was clipped by 3 bases and J by 6 bases, with 17 bases between them. There are 16 residues in the CDR3. Germline V gives CDR1 SGHTA, CDR2 FQGNSA.

This clone has a handful of counts. The gene calls are TRBV6-1 and TRBJ2-7; 8 bases agree with TRBD1. This CDR3 contains 12 residues. The germline V gene encodes CDR1 MNHNS and CDR2 SASEGT. The junction had 5 bases not matched to a gene; V was cut back by 10 bases and J by 3 bases. The DNA of the CDR3 is TGTGCCACAGGGACAGGAAGCTACGAGCAGTACGTC. It encodes CATGTGSYEQYV.

CDR3 DNA: TGCGCCAGCAGCCAAGATCACAGACTCGTCAATGAGCAGTTCTTC. Translation: CASSQDHRLVNEQFF. The chain links TRBV4-3 to TRBJ2-1; D gene ambiguous. Trimming removed 0 bases at V and 6 bases at J, with 12 bases between. In germline, CDR1 is LGHNA, CDR2 YSLEER. This CDR3 has 15 amino acids.

The gene calls are TRBV18 and TRBJ2-1; 7 bases line up with TRBD2. Germline V lookup: CDR1 KGHSH, CDR2 LQKENI. The CDR3 runs 16 residues. Losses at the gene ends were 3 bases for V and 4 bases for J; bases not matched to a gene: 9. The CDR3 coding sequence is TGTGCCAGCTCACCCCGCCGTGAGCGGGATTACAATGAGCAGTTCTTC. It specifies CASSPRRERDYNEQFF.

In regard to this clone: The same CDR3 arises from other DNA sequences in this sample as well. The chain carries TRBV15 and TRBJ2-5, with D possibly TRBD1 on 6 matching bases. CDR3 length equals 13 residues. Germline CDR1 reads LNHNV; CDR2 reads YYDKDF (reference sequence). V lost 0 bases and J 5 bases, leaving 7 bases between the germline ends. This CDR3 reads CATSRDTGETQYF. The CDR3 DNA follows: TGTGCCACCAGCAGAGACACAGGGGAGACCCAGTACTTC.

This clone was seen a few times. The J gene is TRBJ2-1, the V gene TRBV7-9; D is unresolved. Germline loops: CDR1 SEHNR, CDR2 FQNEAQ (reference sequence). Trimming stripped 3 bases from V and 12 bases from J, with 9 bases between. There are 11 residues in the CDR3. CDR3: CASSFETRQFF. For the CDR3, the DNA is TGTGCCAGCAGCTTCGAGACGCGGCAGTTCTTC.

With respect to this clone: Other DNA sequences of this sample code for an identical CDR3. The V call is TRBV5-1, the J call TRBJ2-5, with D unclear. This CDR3 is built from 11 residues. V was pared by 2 bases and J by 3 bases, with 2 bases between. Germline CDR1 and CDR2: SGHRS and YFSETQ. This chain's CDR3 is CASSLKETQYF. The CDR3 region has the DNA TGCGCCAGCAGCTTAAAAGAGACCCAGTACTTC.

This clone was detected a few times. This sequence joins TRBV29-1 and TRBJ2-1, with TRBD2 identical over 8 bases. This CDR3 spans 15 amino acids. CDR1 and CDR2 (germline): SQVTM, ANQGSEA. The V and J ends lost 7 bases and 8 bases, in that order; junction bases with no gene match: 16. CDR3 amino acids: CSGTLGAGDGDEQFF. CDR3 sequence (DNA): TGCAGCGGGACCCTCGGAGCGGGAGACGGAGATGAGCAGTTCTTC.

This clone was observed many times. This chain joins TRBV4-3 and TRBJ2-4; D assignment may be TRBD1 or TRBD2 (7 bases each). CDR1 and CDR2 (germline): LGHNA, YSLEER. V was clipped by 0 bases and J by 8 bases, with 17 bases between them. The CDR3 has 16 amino acids. DNA for the CDR3: TGCGCCAGCAGCCAAGATATTACAGGGGCGGGGGACATTCAGTACTTC. Its translation: CASSQDITGAGDIQYF.

This clone was counted a few times. V gene TRBV7-2 combines with J gene TRBJ2-7; D might be TRBD1 (6 bases). The CDR3 contains 13 residues. V lost 6 bases and J lost 3, with 12 bases in between. Germline CDR1 and CDR2: SGHTA and FQGNSA. The CDR3 here is CASSLGARYEQYF. As DNA, the CDR3 is TGTGCCAGCAGTTTGGGGGCCCGCTACGAGCAGTACTTC.